These T cell receptor beta chains were read from a single sample in a study of shared clonotypes between healthy human individuals. Assay: immunoSEQ multiplex PCR; the TCRdb copy retains only in-frame clones and omits some. Of a few million clones listed, around 93% are singletons. The source material was naive CD8+ T cells from PBMCs. The origin of the receptors is a man between 18 and 29 years old in good health. Some clones in this sample may be carry-over from other donors' samples. Each CDR3 is given with its conserved first and last residue. The order of the fields is J gene, D gene, V gene, CDR3 protein. D genes are given only for firm matches.

j_call: TRBJ2-7
d_call: TRBD1
v_call: TRBV19
cdr3_aa: CASSPITGVGDYEQYF

j_call: TRBJ2-5
d_call: NA
v_call: TRBV18
cdr3_aa: CASSPPLLLDSRYF

j_call: TRBJ1-1
d_call: NA
v_call: TRBV2
cdr3_aa: CASSALTNTEAFF

j_call: TRBJ2-1
d_call: TRBD2
v_call: TRBV9
cdr3_aa: CASSAGLAGTEEQFF

j_call: TRBJ2-7
d_call: TRBD2
v_call: TRBV5-6
cdr3_aa: CASSLVLAGNAEQYF

j_call: TRBJ1-3
d_call: NA
v_call: TRBV7-8
cdr3_aa: CASSPGRNAGNTIYF

j_call: TRBJ1-1
d_call: NA
v_call: TRBV5-1
cdr3_aa: CASSLDRGVTEAFF

j_call: TRBJ1-5
d_call: NA
v_call: TRBV28
cdr3_aa: CATQVGVPSNQPQHF

j_call: TRBJ2-3
d_call: TRBD2
v_call: TRBV18
cdr3_aa: CASSPPRTSGIPDTQYF

j_call: TRBJ1-1
d_call: NA
v_call: TRBV13
cdr3_aa: CASSIPTSDRGTEAFF

j_call: TRBJ2-7
d_call: NA
v_call: TRBV11-3
cdr3_aa: CASSLAGSGYEQYF

j_call: TRBJ2-7
d_call: NA
v_call: TRBV27
cdr3_aa: CASSFSQGLGEQYF

j_call: TRBJ2-7
d_call: NA
v_call: TRBV6-1
cdr3_aa: CASNQRGQSYEQYF

j_call: TRBJ2-2
d_call: NA
v_call: TRBV6-5
cdr3_aa: CASSYSGGTVHGELFF

j_call: TRBJ2-1
d_call: NA
v_call: TRBV28
cdr3_aa: CASRKNRVGEQFF

j_call: TRBJ1-1
d_call: NA
v_call: TRBV19
cdr3_aa: CASSIGGDTEAFF

j_call: NA
d_call: NA
v_call: TRBV5-1
cdr3_aa: CASSLMTDVPYEQYF

j_call: TRBJ2-7
d_call: NA
v_call: TRBV7-8
cdr3_aa: CASSEIYEQYF

j_call: TRBJ2-7
d_call: NA
v_call: TRBV19
cdr3_aa: CASSIQGWLEQYF

j_call: TRBJ2-3
d_call: TRBD2
v_call: TRBV7-9
cdr3_aa: CASSLGTSGEDTQYF

j_call: TRBJ2-1
d_call: NA
v_call: TRBV18
cdr3_aa: CASSPDTVGGEQFF

j_call: TRBJ2-7
d_call: TRBD1
v_call: TRBV15
cdr3_aa: CATSRGTGVNHEQYF

j_call: TRBJ2-5
d_call: NA
v_call: TRBV2
cdr3_aa: CASSEVEGSLEETQYF

j_call: TRBJ2-3
d_call: TRBD2
v_call: TRBV9
cdr3_aa: CASSTSGLAPDTQYF

j_call: TRBJ1-1
d_call: NA
v_call: TRBV7-6
cdr3_aa: CASSLAWGDMNTEAFF

j_call: TRBJ2-1
d_call: TRBD2
v_call: TRBV18
cdr3_aa: CASSVAGGNEQFF

j_call: TRBJ2-3
d_call: TRBD2
v_call: TRBV9
cdr3_aa: CASSVSGRKTDTQYF

j_call: TRBJ1-1
d_call: NA
v_call: TRBV7-9
cdr3_aa: CASSFLRVGNTEAFF

j_call: TRBJ2-7
d_call: NA
v_call: TRBV6-5
cdr3_aa: CASSYAQGDEQYF

j_call: TRBJ2-7
d_call: NA
v_call: TRBV28
cdr3_aa: CASSNSGPPTGEQYF

j_call: TRBJ2-1
d_call: NA
v_call: TRBV27
cdr3_aa: CASSLPRGGEQFF

j_call: TRBJ1-1
d_call: NA
v_call: TRBV15
cdr3_aa: CATSSPGFFTEAFF

j_call: TRBJ2-4
d_call: TRBD2
v_call: TRBV7-3
cdr3_aa: CASSLGLAGGDGNIQYF

j_call: TRBJ1-5
d_call: NA
v_call: TRBV7-9
cdr3_aa: CASSLALGADSNQPQHF